One TCR beta chain is described in this entry. The target antigen is unknown. The sample contains more than one DNA sequence encoding this CDR3. This entry belongs to a study of cytomegalovirus exposure and HLA in healthy donors. Amplification used 60 Vbeta primers and 13 Jbeta primers. TCRdb's copy holds only in-frame clones and misses some; the assay was immunoSEQ multiplex PCR. In all, the sample yields approximately 120,000 clones. Study-level results: Reportedly, cytomegalovirus status was diagnosed with high sensitivity and specificity. The authors later found most CMV-associated TCR beta chains appeared HLA-restricted.

The CDR3 covers 13 residues. Between the trimmed V and J ends, which lost 4 bases and 0 bases, there was a span of 5 bases. Germline lookup yields CDR1 SGHRS and CDR2 YFSETQ. This TCR was sampled from a man between 18 and 29 years old in good health and CMV-seronegative. Sequencing input: PBMCs. This sequence joins TRBV5-1 and TRBJ2-1, with no clear D. In DNA, the CDR3 is TGCGCCAGCAGCACCAGCTCCTACAATGAGCAGTTCTTC. Encoded protein: CASSTSSYNEQFF.